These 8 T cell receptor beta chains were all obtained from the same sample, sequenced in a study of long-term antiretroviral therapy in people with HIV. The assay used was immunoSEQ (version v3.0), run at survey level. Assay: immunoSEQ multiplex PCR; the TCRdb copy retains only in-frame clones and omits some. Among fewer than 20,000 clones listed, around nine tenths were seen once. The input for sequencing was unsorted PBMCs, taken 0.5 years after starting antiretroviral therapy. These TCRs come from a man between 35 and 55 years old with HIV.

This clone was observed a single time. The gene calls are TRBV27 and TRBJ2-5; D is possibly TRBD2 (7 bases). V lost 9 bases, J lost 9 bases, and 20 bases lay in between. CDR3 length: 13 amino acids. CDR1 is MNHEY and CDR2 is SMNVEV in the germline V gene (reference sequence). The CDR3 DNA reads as TGTGCCAGTTCTCTGGGGGGGCGGGCGTCCCAGTACTTC. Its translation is CASSLGGRASQYF.

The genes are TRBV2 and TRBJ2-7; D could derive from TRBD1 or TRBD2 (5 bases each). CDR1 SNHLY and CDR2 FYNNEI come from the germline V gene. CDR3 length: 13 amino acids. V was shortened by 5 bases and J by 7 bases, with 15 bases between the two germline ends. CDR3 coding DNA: TGTGCCAGCAGTCCCGGGACGGAGTCTGAGCAGTACTTC. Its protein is CASSPGTESEQYF.

The DNA for the CDR3 is TGTGCCAGCTCACCGCTAAGCCCGTCTGGAGAAGAGACCCAGTACTTC. Translating it yields CASSPLSPSGEETQYF. The chain has TRBV18 and TRBJ2-5; D is undetermined. The CDR3 spans 16 residues. Per the germline V gene, CDR1 is KGHSH and CDR2 is LQKENI. Between the trimmed V and J ends, which lost 3 bases and 3 bases, there was a span of 17 bases.

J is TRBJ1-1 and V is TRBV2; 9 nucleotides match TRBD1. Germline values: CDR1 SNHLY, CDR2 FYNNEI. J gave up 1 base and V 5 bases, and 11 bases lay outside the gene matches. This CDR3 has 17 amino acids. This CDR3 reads CASSPGQGLSGNTEAFF. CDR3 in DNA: TGTGCCAGCAGTCCGGGACAGGGTCTCTCCGGGAACACTGAAGCTTTCTTT.

The CDR3 DNA follows: TGTGCCAGCTCACCGGGACTAGCTCAAAAAGGGGGGTCCTACGAGCAGTACTTC. Its translation: CASSPGLAQKGGSYEQYF. The V call is TRBV18, the J call TRBJ2-7, with 9 bases lining up with TRBD2. There are 18 residues in the CDR3. Germline V gene sequence: CDR1 KGHSH, CDR2 LQKENI. V lost 3 bases and J lost 1; bases outside the gene matches: 13. Looking up the rest from reference TRBV18 and TRBJ2-7 gives the full variable domain: NAGVMQNPRHLVRRRGQEARLRCSPMKGHSHVYWYRQLPEEGLKFMVYLQKENIIDESGMPKERFSAEFPKEGPSILRIQQVVRGDSAAYFCASSPGLAQKGGSYEQYFGPGTRLTVT.

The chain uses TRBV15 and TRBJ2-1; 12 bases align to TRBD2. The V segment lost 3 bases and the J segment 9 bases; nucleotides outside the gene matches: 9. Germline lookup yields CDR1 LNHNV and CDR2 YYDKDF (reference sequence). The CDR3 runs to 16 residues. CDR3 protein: CATSSGSSGGAREQFF. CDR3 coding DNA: TGTGCCACCAGCAGTGGTTCTAGCGGGGGGGCCCGTGAGCAGTTCTTC.

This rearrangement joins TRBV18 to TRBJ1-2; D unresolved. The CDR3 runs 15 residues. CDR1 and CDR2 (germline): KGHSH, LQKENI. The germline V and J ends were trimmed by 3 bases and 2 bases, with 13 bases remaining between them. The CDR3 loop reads CASSPVVGRNYGYTF. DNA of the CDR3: TGTGCCAGCTCACCGGTCGTAGGACGGAACTATGGCTACACCTTC.

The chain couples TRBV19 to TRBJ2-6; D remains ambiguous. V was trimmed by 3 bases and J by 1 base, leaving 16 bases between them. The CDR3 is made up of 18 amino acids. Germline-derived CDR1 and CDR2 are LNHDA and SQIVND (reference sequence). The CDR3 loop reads CASSMFGRMVSGANVLTF. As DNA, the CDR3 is TGTGCCAGTAGTATGTTTGGTCGGATGGTATCTGGGGCCAACGTCCTGACTTTC.